This T cell receptor beta chain stems from a study of immune characterization of retroperitoneal liposarcoma. TCRdb analysed the PCR reads with MiXCR anew, one entry per CDR3 protein. The sample carries 12,000 or so distinct CDR3 sequences, about a quarter recorded once. This clonotype was recorded a few times. The CDR3 spans 15 residues. CDR1 is ENHRY and CDR2 is SYGVKD in the germline V gene. The J segment lost 3 bases and the V segment lost 6 bases, leaving 4 bases of the junction unmatched. The sample consisted of tumor tissue. This sequence originates from a female donor with retroperitoneal liposarcoma. V and J are TRBV10-3 and TRBJ2-1, with 11 bases that match TRBD2. The CDR3 DNA follows: TGTGCCATCAGGAAACTAGCGGGGGACTACAATGAGCAGTTCTTC. This gives the protein CAIRKLAGDYNEQFF.